This T cell receptor (beta chain) originates from a study of CD8+ T cells in alopecia areata (dated 2018 in TCRdb). A note on the overall study: Treated patients were enrolled in an open-label pilot trial of oral tofacitinib, 5 to 10 mg twice daily, for moderate-to-severe alopecia areata. In treated patients, disease severity was measured using the SALT score, which gives the percentage of scalp surface area affected. TCRbeta CDR3 regions were amplified by immunoSEQ multiplex PCR with 35 Vbeta forward and 13 Jbeta reverse primers. In both human patients and the C3H/HeJ mouse model, the study applied high-throughput TCRbeta sequencing to look at T cell clonal expansion in alopecia areata. Tofacitinib was administered for 6 to 18 months, and 6 months of follow-up off drug were then conducted to assess delayed response and recurrence. RNA was obtained with the PAXgene miRNA kit for fixed scalp, the miRNeasy kit for PBMCs, and the RNeasy kit for mouse skin. Scalp clonality was compared across normal scalp (n=4), patchy alopecia areata scalp (n=8), and alopecia totalis/universalis scalp (n=8). Tofacitinib-treated patients had biopsies at baseline and at 4 and 24 weeks of treatment, with a later scalp biopsy in several patients. Scalp tissue and sorted CD4+ and CD8+ peripheral blood T cells from patchy and totalis/universalis alopecia areata patients and from healthy controls were covered by human TCRbeta sequencing.

The study at large found these results: The treated cohort was small, with a single nonresponder, so links between baseline CD8+ expansion and response need larger studies. During tofacitinib treatment, many expanded lesional clones remained in scalp and blood, and this persistence may partly explain relapse after treatment is stopped. Higher clonality and more expanded CD8+ clones were observed in lesional scalp than in normal scalp, particularly in alopecia totalis/universalis, a finding suggestive of antigenic drive. Tofacitinib significantly decreased scalp clonality and the number of expanded CD8+ clones among the top 100 scalp clones. Unlike mouse skin, which is dominated by gammadelta T cells, normal human skin has resident alphabeta T cells that are also sequenced, and this complicates analysis of the scalp TCR repertoire. TCR sequences shared between patients were less clear than in mice, possibly partly because of HLA diversity in the patient population.

Including the terminal cysteine and phenylalanine, the CDR3 comprises 14 residues. The sequence is cut down to CDR3 DNA, 42 bases in frame from base 1. Trimmed from V: 5 bases; trimmed from J: 2 bases; junction bases lacking a gene match: 5. The germline V gene encodes CDR1 SQVTM and CDR2 ANQGSEA. This clone was detected only once. Its target antigen remains unknown. No qualities accompany the bases; no much larger clone lies one base away. Other nucleotide sequences from this sample produce the same CDR3. Receptor amplification or capture employed the immunoSEQ multiplex PCR assay. For TCR sequencing, RNA was extracted from every sample and reverse transcribed into cDNA to serve as template. SuperScript III was used to make first-strand cDNA, primed with a 2:1 mix of oligo-dT and random hexamers. A synthetic immune receptor repertoire was used to measure amplification bias, and any remaining bias was corrected computationally. In the source study's methods: After raw reads were preprocessed to remove errors, the CDR3 was defined following IMGT conventions as running from the conserved cysteine to phenylalanine. Clonality was computed by normalizing Shannon entropy by log2 of the number of productive unique TCRs and subtracting the result from 1. Whether each scalp clone was CD4 or CD8 was inferred by checking scalp TCRbeta sequences against the CD4 and CD8 repertoires from sorted blood. TCRdb holds this immuneACCESS table with in-frame rearrangements only. Some clones are missing; in checked studies, unresolved V genes explain under half, and the rest has no known cause. The DNA gave D and trimming, while V, J and clone size come from that table. The sample profile shows 150,000 to 200,000 clones; more than 50% of them were found once. Over 0.9% of the sample goes to the ten largest clones.

The intended sense of this specimen's time point label: less than 25 weeks on oral tofacitinib. What the treatment or condition label conveys for this sample: oral pan-JAK inhibitor, 5-10 mg twice daily. From alopecia areata patients, peripheral blood was collected along with lesional scalp punch biopsies. After PBMCs were isolated by density centrifugation and stained for CD3, CD4 and CD8, a FACSAria was used to sort CD4+ and CD8+ T cells. This receptor was identified in a human donor with alopecia areata. The chain was built from TRBV29-1 and TRBJ2-3, with 9 bases in between that match TRBD2. The material sequenced was CD4+ T cells sorted from blood, taken at week 24, from a patient treated with tofacitinib. The nucleotides are TGCAGCGTTAGGTTAGCGGGGGTCACAGATACGCAGTATTTT. This yields the protein CSVRLAGVTDTQYF.